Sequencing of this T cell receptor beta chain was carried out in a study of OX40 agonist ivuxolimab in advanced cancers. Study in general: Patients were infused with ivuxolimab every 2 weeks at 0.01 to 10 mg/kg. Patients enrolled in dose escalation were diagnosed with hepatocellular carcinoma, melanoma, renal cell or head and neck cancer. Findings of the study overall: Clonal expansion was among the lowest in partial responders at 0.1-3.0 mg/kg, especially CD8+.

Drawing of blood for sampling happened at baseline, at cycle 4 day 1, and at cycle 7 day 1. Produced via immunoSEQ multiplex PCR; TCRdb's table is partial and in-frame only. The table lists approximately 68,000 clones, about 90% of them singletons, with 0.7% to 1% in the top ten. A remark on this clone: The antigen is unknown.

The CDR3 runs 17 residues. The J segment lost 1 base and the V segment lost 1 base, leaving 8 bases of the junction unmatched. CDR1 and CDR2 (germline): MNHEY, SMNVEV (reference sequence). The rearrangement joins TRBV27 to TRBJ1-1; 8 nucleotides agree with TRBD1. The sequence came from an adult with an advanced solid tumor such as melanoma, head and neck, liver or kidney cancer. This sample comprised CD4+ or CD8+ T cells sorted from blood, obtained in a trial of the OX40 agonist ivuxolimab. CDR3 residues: CASSLFVLGTGNTEAFF. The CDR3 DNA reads TGTGCCAGCAGTTTATTTGTTCTTGGGACAGGGAACACTGAAGCTTTCTTT.